This T cell receptor beta chain was retrieved from a study of beta chain features in type 1 diabetes. Sequenced material consisted of expressed TCRB transcripts (all of the isolated RNA was reverse transcribed). Measured with immunoSEQ multiplex PCR; TCRdb has only the in-frame clones, and not every one. In the table there are around 140,000 clones, 8% to 13% of which are singletons. Trimming took 1 base from V and 0 from J, leaving 10 bases between them. The CDR3 totals 16 residues. Germline CDR1 reads MGHDK; CDR2 reads SYGVNS. The receptor comes from a man aged 18-30 years in good health. Sequenced input: naive CD4+ T cells from blood. This chain uses TRBV25-1 with TRBJ1-3; no clear D. CDR3 DNA: TGTGCCAGCAGTGAATTGGAGGTTCACTCTGGAAACACCATATATTTT. This gives the protein CASSELEVHSGNTIYF.